The rows below give T cell receptor beta chains drawn from one sample of a study of blood T cell repertoires in COVID-19. Libraries were prepared by immunoSEQ multiplex PCR; TCRdb keeps only in-frame clonotypes and omits some of them. The sample has about 400,000 clones; 85% to 90% are singletons. Sequenced input: PBMCs or T cells enriched from blood (not recorded which). These receptors were taken from a woman aged 30 to 39 who had recovered from COVID-19. CDR3s include the opening cysteine and the closing phenylalanine or tryptophan. The order of the fields is J gene, CDR3 length, V gene, D gene, clone size, CDR3 DNA, CDR3 protein. The D gene is left open where the match is weak. Clone size is shown for a subset of rows, as once, few, many or a class of expanded clone.

j_call: TRBJ2-5; cdr3_length: 12; v_call: TRBV7-8; d_call: .; clone_size: .; cdr3_nt: TGTGCCAGCAGCTGGACTGGTGGGACCCAGTACTTC; cdr3_aa: CASSWTGGTQYF
j_call: TRBJ1-2; cdr3_length: 14; v_call: TRBV2; d_call: .; clone_size: .; cdr3_nt: TGTGCCAGCAGTGATTCGGTATTTAACTATGGCTACACCTTC; cdr3_aa: CASSDSVFNYGYTF
j_call: TRBJ1-2; cdr3_length: 12; v_call: TRBV7-2; d_call: .; clone_size: .; cdr3_nt: TGTGCCAGCAGCTTAGACGGTTATGGCTACACCTTC; cdr3_aa: CASSLDGYGYTF
j_call: TRBJ1-1; cdr3_length: 13; v_call: TRBV9; d_call: .; clone_size: once; cdr3_nt: TGTGCCAGCAGTCCCGGCGGGGGCACTGAAGCTTTCTTT; cdr3_aa: CASSPGGGTEAFF
j_call: TRBJ2-3; cdr3_length: 16; v_call: TRBV4-1; d_call: TRBD1; clone_size: .; cdr3_nt: TGCGCCAGCAGCCAATACGGGACAGGGGGCATAGATACGCAGTATTTT; cdr3_aa: CASSQYGTGGIDTQYF
j_call: TRBJ2-7; cdr3_length: 14; v_call: TRBV3-1/TRBV3-2; d_call: .; clone_size: .; cdr3_nt: TGTGCCAGCAGCCAAGGCCAGATTGTGGACGAGCAGTACTTC; cdr3_aa: CASSQGQIVDEQYF
j_call: TRBJ1-2; cdr3_length: 12; v_call: TRBV10-2; d_call: .; clone_size: once; cdr3_nt: TGCGCCAGCAGGGACTTTAACTATGGCTACACCTTC; cdr3_aa: CASRDFNYGYTF
j_call: TRBJ2-2; cdr3_length: 15; v_call: TRBV7-3; d_call: TRBD2; clone_size: .; cdr3_nt: TGTGCCAGCAGCCCGATGCGACTAGCCAACGGGGAGCTGTTTTTT; cdr3_aa: CASSPMRLANGELFF
j_call: TRBJ1-1; cdr3_length: 13; v_call: TRBV28; d_call: .; clone_size: once; cdr3_nt: TGTGCCAGCAGTTTCCAGTTGAACACTGAAGCTTTCTTT; cdr3_aa: CASSFQLNTEAFF
j_call: TRBJ2-5; cdr3_length: 14; v_call: TRBV15; d_call: TRBD1; clone_size: .; cdr3_nt: TGTGCCACCAGCAGACTACAGGGGGTGGAGACCCAGTACTTC; cdr3_aa: CATSRLQGVETQYF
j_call: TRBJ1-3; cdr3_length: 17; v_call: TRBV4-2; d_call: .; clone_size: .; cdr3_nt: TGTGCCAGCAGCCAAGAGGCGGGGGGCGCTCGAAGAAACACCATATATTTT; cdr3_aa: CASSQEAGGARRNTIYF
j_call: TRBJ2-7; cdr3_length: 15; v_call: TRBV5-1; d_call: .; clone_size: .; cdr3_nt: TGCGCCAGCAGCTTGGACGGCCCGGGATTCGGCGAGCAGTACTTC; cdr3_aa: CASSLDGPGFGEQYF
j_call: TRBJ1-5; cdr3_length: 18; v_call: TRBV10-3; d_call: TRBD1; clone_size: few; cdr3_nt: TGTGCCATCAGTGATACCGGGACAGGGGGTGGGCGCAATCAGCCCCAGCATTTT; cdr3_aa: CAISDTGTGGGRNQPQHF
j_call: TRBJ2-2; cdr3_length: 14; v_call: TRBV6-5; d_call: TRBD1; clone_size: .; cdr3_nt: TGTGCCAGCAGTCGAGACAGGGTTTACGGGGAGCTGTTTTTT; cdr3_aa: CASSRDRVYGELFF
j_call: TRBJ1-2; cdr3_length: 13; v_call: TRBV4-1; d_call: .; clone_size: .; cdr3_nt: TGCGCCAGCAGCCAAGATGACTACTATGGCTACACCTTC; cdr3_aa: CASSQDDYYGYTF
j_call: TRBJ2-5; cdr3_length: 15; v_call: TRBV6-5; d_call: TRBD1; clone_size: .; cdr3_nt: TGTGCCAGCAGACCGACAGGGGCGCTCCAAGAGACCCAGTACTTC; cdr3_aa: CASRPTGALQETQYF
j_call: TRBJ1-3; cdr3_length: 16; v_call: TRBV2; d_call: .; clone_size: .; cdr3_nt: TGTGCCAGCAGTGACGCTGGGGCTCCCTCTGGAAACACCATATATTTT; cdr3_aa: CASSDAGAPSGNTIYF
j_call: TRBJ1-1; cdr3_length: 15; v_call: TRBV11-2; d_call: TRBD1; clone_size: .; cdr3_nt: TGTGCCAGCAGCTCTACAGGGGGTAGGAACACTGAAGCTTTCTTT; cdr3_aa: CASSSTGGRNTEAFF
j_call: TRBJ2-7; cdr3_length: 17; v_call: TRBV6-1; d_call: .; clone_size: .; cdr3_nt: TGTGCCAGCAGTGAATTGGCGTCTGGGGCCGCCCCCGACGAGCAGTACTTC; cdr3_aa: CASSELASGAAPDEQYF
j_call: TRBJ2-7; cdr3_length: 11; v_call: TRBV7-8; d_call: .; clone_size: once; cdr3_nt: TGTGCCAGCAGCCAACTGTACGAGCAGTACTTC; cdr3_aa: CASSQLYEQYF
j_call: TRBJ1-1; cdr3_length: 12; v_call: TRBV20-1; d_call: .; clone_size: .; cdr3_nt: TGCAGTGCTAGTGTGGGGGGCACTGAAGCTTTCTTT; cdr3_aa: CSASVGGTEAFF
j_call: TRBJ2-7; cdr3_length: 14; v_call: TRBV4-2; d_call: TRBD1; clone_size: .; cdr3_nt: TGTGCCAGCAGCCAAGATTGGACAGGGGGCGAGCAGTACTTC; cdr3_aa: CASSQDWTGGEQYF
j_call: TRBJ1-2; cdr3_length: 12; v_call: TRBV18; d_call: .; clone_size: .; cdr3_nt: TGTGCCAGCTCACCGTCACAGTTCGGCTACACCTTC; cdr3_aa: CASSPSQFGYTF
j_call: TRBJ2-1; cdr3_length: 14; v_call: TRBV10-1; d_call: TRBD2; clone_size: .; cdr3_nt: TGCGCCAGCAGTGATGTGGGGACTACAAATGAGCAGTTCTTC; cdr3_aa: CASSDVGTTNEQFF
j_call: TRBJ2-3; cdr3_length: 14; v_call: TRBV28; d_call: .; clone_size: .; cdr3_nt: TGTGCCAGCAAAGACAGGGAGGACACAGATACGCAGTATTTT; cdr3_aa: CASKDREDTDTQYF
j_call: TRBJ2-1; cdr3_length: 19; v_call: TRBV14; d_call: TRBD2; clone_size: .; cdr3_nt: TGTGCCAGCAGCCAAGATCGGTGGGTAGCGGGGGGGCCGCACAATGAGCAGTTCTTC; cdr3_aa: CASSQDRWVAGGPHNEQFF
j_call: TRBJ2-1; cdr3_length: 19; v_call: TRBV28; d_call: TRBD2; clone_size: .; cdr3_nt: TGTGCCAGCAGTACACCAATATTTAGCGGGAGAGAACTTTACAATGAGCAGTTCTTC; cdr3_aa: CASSTPIFSGRELYNEQFF
j_call: TRBJ2-2; cdr3_length: 14; v_call: TRBV11-3; d_call: .; clone_size: .; cdr3_nt: TGTGCCAGCAGCTTATTGGCGGCGGGCGGGGAGCTGTTTTTT; cdr3_aa: CASSLLAAGGELFF
j_call: TRBJ2-7; cdr3_length: 14; v_call: TRBV15; d_call: .; clone_size: .; cdr3_nt: TGTGCCACCAGCAGAGTACCCAGGGACTACGAGCAGTACTTC; cdr3_aa: CATSRVPRDYEQYF
j_call: TRBJ2-2; cdr3_length: 19; v_call: TRBV6-1; d_call: TRBD2; clone_size: .; cdr3_nt: TGTGCCAGCAGTGAAGTCGGCCTAGCGGGGACCTCGAACACCGGGGAGCTGTTTTTT; cdr3_aa: CASSEVGLAGTSNTGELFF
j_call: TRBJ2-7; cdr3_length: 14; v_call: TRBV9; d_call: .; clone_size: .; cdr3_nt: TGTGCCAGCAGCGTAGCCGCCGCAGGGGTCGAGCAGTACTTC; cdr3_aa: CASSVAAAGVEQYF
j_call: TRBJ1-2; cdr3_length: 14; v_call: TRBV15; d_call: TRBD1; clone_size: .; cdr3_nt: TGTGCCACCGGTAGCCTAGGGGGCCCCTATGGCTACACCTTC; cdr3_aa: CATGSLGGPYGYTF
j_call: TRBJ2-7; cdr3_length: 16; v_call: TRBV9; d_call: .; clone_size: .; cdr3_nt: TGTGCCAGCAGAATGATCGGGACTTTCTACCCCTACGAGCAGTACTTC; cdr3_aa: CASRMIGTFYPYEQYF
j_call: TRBJ2-1; cdr3_length: 19; v_call: TRBV24-1; d_call: TRBD2; clone_size: .; cdr3_nt: TGTGCCACCAGTGACCTCGGGACTAGCGGGAGTAGGTCCTACAATGAGCAGTTCTTC; cdr3_aa: CATSDLGTSGSRSYNEQFF
j_call: TRBJ1-6; cdr3_length: 15; v_call: TRBV27; d_call: TRBD1; clone_size: .; cdr3_nt: TGTGCCAGCAGCGGTATACAGGGGGGACACTCACCCCTCCACTTT; cdr3_aa: CASSGIQGGHSPLHF
j_call: TRBJ1-1; cdr3_length: 11; v_call: TRBV30; d_call: .; clone_size: .; cdr3_nt: TGTGCCTGGAGTGCCCTCGAGGGAGCTTTCTTT; cdr3_aa: CAWSALEGAFF
j_call: TRBJ2-2; cdr3_length: 15; v_call: TRBV19; d_call: .; clone_size: once; cdr3_nt: TGTGCCAGTAGTCTGACTCCGCCGAACACCGGGGAGCTGTTTTTT; cdr3_aa: CASSLTPPNTGELFF
j_call: TRBJ2-4; cdr3_length: 17; v_call: TRBV9; d_call: .; clone_size: .; cdr3_nt: TGTGCCAGCAGCGTAGGGTGGGCAGGGTCGACCAAAAACATTCAGTACTTC; cdr3_aa: CASSVGWAGSTKNIQYF
j_call: TRBJ2-6; cdr3_length: 14; v_call: TRBV30; d_call: .; clone_size: .; cdr3_nt: TGTGCCTGGAGTCTCAGCTCTGGGGCCAACGTCCTGACTTTC; cdr3_aa: CAWSLSSGANVLTF
j_call: TRBJ1-6; cdr3_length: 13; v_call: TRBV30; d_call: .; clone_size: once; cdr3_nt: TGTGCCTGGGAAGACAGGATGAATTCACCCCTCCACTTT; cdr3_aa: CAWEDRMNSPLHF
j_call: TRBJ1-2; cdr3_length: 15; v_call: TRBV28; d_call: TRBD1; clone_size: few; cdr3_nt: TGTGCCAGCATATACGGGACAGGGAAGGCCCATGGCTACACCTTC; cdr3_aa: CASIYGTGKAHGYTF
j_call: TRBJ1-5; cdr3_length: 14; v_call: TRBV4-2; d_call: TRBD1; clone_size: .; cdr3_nt: TGTGCCAGCAGCCCGGACAGGGAGGCGTCGCCCCAGCATTTT; cdr3_aa: CASSPDREASPQHF
j_call: TRBJ2-7; cdr3_length: 16; v_call: TRBV25-1; d_call: .; clone_size: .; cdr3_nt: TGTGCCAGCAGTGAGGGCGGGGGACAACCCCACTACGAGCAGTACTTC; cdr3_aa: CASSEGGGQPHYEQYF
j_call: TRBJ2-5; cdr3_length: 14; v_call: TRBV15; d_call: .; clone_size: .; cdr3_nt: TGTGCCACCAGCAGAGATGATTTTAGCGAGACCCAGTACTTC; cdr3_aa: CATSRDDFSETQYF
j_call: TRBJ2-5; cdr3_length: 17; v_call: TRBV7-3; d_call: .; clone_size: .; cdr3_nt: TGTGCCAGCAGCTTAAGATCAAGGGGGACAAGTGAAGAGACCCAGTACTTC; cdr3_aa: CASSLRSRGTSEETQYF
j_call: TRBJ1-1; cdr3_length: 13; v_call: TRBV12-3/TRBV12-4; d_call: .; clone_size: .; cdr3_nt: TGTGCCAGCAGTTGGACTAGGATCACTGAAGCTTTCTTT; cdr3_aa: CASSWTRITEAFF
j_call: TRBJ1-4; cdr3_length: 14; v_call: TRBV7-6; d_call: .; clone_size: .; cdr3_nt: TGTGCCAGCAGCTTAATGACTGGAAATGAAAAACTGTTTTTT; cdr3_aa: CASSLMTGNEKLFF
j_call: TRBJ2-7; cdr3_length: 13; v_call: TRBV7-3; d_call: .; clone_size: .; cdr3_nt: TGTGCCAGCAGCTTAACAAGGGGCTCCGAGCAGTACTTC; cdr3_aa: CASSLTRGSEQYF
j_call: TRBJ1-3; cdr3_length: 15; v_call: TRBV4-1; d_call: .; clone_size: .; cdr3_nt: TGCGCCAGCATGGGGCGACAGAGCTCTGGAAACACCATATATTTT; cdr3_aa: CASMGRQSSGNTIYF